The clone carrying this T cell receptor (beta chain) appeared once. This specimen comes from a study of T cell changes during pregnancy in multiple sclerosis. The CDR3 has 17 residues. V lost 5 bases and J lost 4; bases outside the gene matches: 13. The germline V gene has CDR1 SGHNT and CDR2 YENEEA. Profiling relied on immunoSEQ multiplex PCR, and the TCRdb table lists in-frame clones only, not all of them. Here the sample spans 16,000 or so clones, 95% to 97% being singletons. The sequence was collected from a female donor with multiple sclerosis, enrolled in a pregnancy study. This chain connects TRBV11-3 to TRBJ2-5, with 10 bases fitting TRBD1. Specimen: peripheral blood, collected in the third trimester of pregnancy. This CDR3 is CASSPGQGNRAGETQYF. CDR3 coding DNA: TGTGCCAGCAGCCCGGGACAGGGGAATCGAGCGGGAGAGACCCAGTACTTC. Looking up the rest from reference TRBV11-3 and TRBJ2-5 gives the full variable domain: EAGVVQSPRYKIIEKKQPVAFWCNPISGHNTLYWYLQNLGQGPELLIRYENEEAVDDSQLPKDRFSAERLKGVDSTLKIQPAELGDSAVYLCASSPGQGNRAGETQYFGPGTRLLVL.